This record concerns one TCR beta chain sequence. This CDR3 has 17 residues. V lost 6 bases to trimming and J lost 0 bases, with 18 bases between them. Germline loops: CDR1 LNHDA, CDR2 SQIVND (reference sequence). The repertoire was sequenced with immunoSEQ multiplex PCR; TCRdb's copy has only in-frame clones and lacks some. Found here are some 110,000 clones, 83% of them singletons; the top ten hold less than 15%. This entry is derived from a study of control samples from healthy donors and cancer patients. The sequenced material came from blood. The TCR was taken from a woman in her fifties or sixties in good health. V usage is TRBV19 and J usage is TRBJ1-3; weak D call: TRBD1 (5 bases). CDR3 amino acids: CASSNYKDTRSGNTIYF. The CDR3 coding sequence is TGTGCCAGTAGCAATTATAAGGACACCCGCTCTGGAAACACCATATATTTT.